Below are 31 T cell receptor beta chains sequenced from a single sample in a study of cytomegalovirus exposure and HLA in healthy donors. 13 Jbeta primers and 60 Vbeta primers were used for the PCR. Sequencing used immunoSEQ multiplex PCR; TCRdb keeps in-frame clones, though not all of them. In the table there are 180,000 or so clones, over 65% of which are singletons. Sequenced: PBMCs. These receptors all come from a boy aged 2 to 9 in good health and CMV-seronegative.

This chain connects TRBV10-3 to TRBJ1-1; 7 bases fit TRBD1. Germline V gene lookup returns CDR1 ENHRY and CDR2 SYGVKD. Trimming cost V 6 bases and J 1 base; bases outside gene matches: 2. The CDR3 is made up of 13 amino acids. The CDR3 is CAIRTGSNTEAFF. In DNA, the CDR3 is TGTGCCATCAGGACAGGGTCGAACACTGAAGCTTTCTTT.

The CDR3 DNA reads as TGCGCCAGCAGCTTGACTAGCGGGGTGGGTTTAGATACGCAGTATTTT. It translates to CASSLTSGVGLDTQYF. The chain couples TRBV5-1 to TRBJ2-3, with 10 bases aligning to TRBD2. The CDR3 contains 16 residues. The germline CDR1 and CDR2 sequences are SGHRS and YFSETQ. J was trimmed by 5 bases and V by 1 base; bases with no gene match: 7.

This chain uses TRBV7-3 with TRBJ1-1, with D tentatively TRBD1 (6 bases). CDR3 length equals 14 residues. Germline CDR1 SGHTA, CDR2 FQGTGA. The V end lost 5 bases, the J end lost 0 bases, and 10 bases lay between the germline ends. The CDR3 DNA sequence: TGTGCCAGCAGCGCTCAGGGGATGAACACTGAAGCTTTCTTT. Translation: CASSAQGMNTEAFF.

The chain uses TRBV6-5 and TRBJ1-1, with D possibly matching TRBD1 (6 bases). This CDR3 comprises 13 residues. The germline V and J ends were trimmed by 5 bases and 3 bases, with 10 bases remaining between them. In germline, CDR1 is MNHEY, CDR2 SVGAGI. The CDR3 region is CASSHTGHTEAFF. Here the CDR3 DNA reads TGTGCCAGCAGTCACACAGGGCACACTGAAGCTTTCTTT.

The chain uses TRBV19 and TRBJ1-4; D not certain. Per the germline V gene, CDR1 is LNHDA and CDR2 is SQIVND (reference sequence). CDR3 length: 13 residues. The ends were cut back, 9 bases at V and 3 bases at J, with 11 bases in the middle. The CDR3 nucleotides are TGTGCCAGCCGGGATAGAGCTAATGAAAAACTGTTTTTT. Translated, it gives CASRDRANEKLFF.

The chain carries TRBV14 and TRBJ2-7, with 9 bases fitting TRBD1. The CDR3 consists of 15 residues. Trimming removed 4 bases from V and 5 bases from J; junction bases left unmatched: 9. Germline CDR1 reads SGHDN; CDR2 reads FVKESK. CDR3 protein: CASSPQGQGTDEQYF. The CDR3 DNA is TGTGCCAGCAGCCCCCAGGGACAGGGCACAGACGAGCAGTACTTC.

The chain is built from TRBV10-3 and TRBJ1-1; possible D gene TRBD1, 5 bases. CDR1 is ENHRY and CDR2 is SYGVKD in the germline V gene. With 2 bases removed from V and 3 bases from J, the gap between germline ends came to 10 bases. CDR3 length equals 14 residues. The chain's CDR3 is CAISERARDTEAFF. Written as DNA, the CDR3 is TGTGCCATCAGTGAGAGGGCCAGGGACACTGAAGCTTTCTTT.

The chain recombines TRBV9 with TRBJ2-5, with D possibly matching TRBD1 (5 bases). The CDR3 loop spans 15 amino acids. Trimming shortened V by 0 bases and J by 2 bases, and 11 bases separated the two germline ends. CDR1 is SGDLS and CDR2 is YYNGEE in the germline V gene. The CDR3 reads CASSVGQTFQETQYF. As DNA, the CDR3 is TGTGCCAGCAGCGTAGGACAGACTTTTCAAGAGACCCAGTACTTC.

V and J are TRBV5-1 and TRBJ2-5; TRBD1 matches 7 bases. Per the germline V gene, CDR1 is SGHRS and CDR2 is YFSETQ. This CDR3 comprises 15 residues. Germline trimming cut 4 bases from V and 1 base from J; bases unmatched to any gene: 7. CDR3: CASSQGQRAQETQYF. Here the CDR3 DNA reads TGCGCCAGCAGCCAGGGACAGAGGGCCCAAGAGACCCAGTACTTC.

This clone was seen a handful of times. J is TRBJ1-4 and V is TRBV5-1, with 7 nucleotides matching TRBD1. CDR3 length: 15 amino acids. Germline CDR1 and CDR2: SGHRS and YFSETQ. J was trimmed by 5 bases and V by 2 bases; bases with no gene match: 6. DNA of the CDR3: TGCGCCAGCAGCTTACCGGGACAGCAAAATGAAAAACTGTTTTTT. This translates into CASSLPGQQNEKLFF.

The chain employs TRBV30 and TRBJ2-7; D is unresolved. The CDR3 length is 11 residues. Germline loops: CDR1 GTSNPN, CDR2 SVGIG (reference sequence). V gave up 1 base and J gave up 3 bases, with 4 bases separating them. CDR3 sequence: CAWSASYEQYF. For the CDR3, the DNA is TGTGCCTGGAGTGCCAGCTACGAGCAGTACTTC.

The sample holds a few counts of this clone. The DNA for the CDR3 is TGTGCCAGCAGCCCCGTGGTAGCGGGGGGTCAGGAGACCCAGTACTTC. It specifies CASSPVVAGGQETQYF. This chain joins TRBV7-8 and TRBJ2-5; 10 nucleotides line up with TRBD2. The CDR3 consists of 16 residues. Germline CDR1 and CDR2: SGHVS and FQNEAQ. Trimming cost V 5 bases and J 5 bases; bases outside gene matches: 11.

V gene TRBV23-1 combines with J gene TRBJ2-2; 8 bases match TRBD2. TRBV23-1 is an ORF for which the function is uncertain. CDR3 length: 20 amino acids. V was pared by 4 bases and J by 7 bases, with 23 bases of the junction left unmatched. The CDR3 DNA reads as TGCGCCAGCAGTCGACCCGAAGGCCTACTAGCGGAACCTAGGGGCGGGGAGCTGTTTTTT. It codes for CASSRPEGLLAEPRGGELFF.

CDR3 region: CASSPGGGTGYGYTF. CDR3 DNA sequence: TGTGCCAGCAGCCCGGGTGGGGGGACGGGCTATGGCTACACCTTC. The chain has TRBV5-8 and TRBJ1-2; D is possibly TRBD1 (5 bases). The germline V and J ends were trimmed by 4 bases and 4 bases, with 17 bases remaining between them. Germline CDR1 is SGHTS and CDR2 is YDEGEE. This CDR3 spans 15 amino acids.

The gene calls are TRBV11-1 and TRBJ1-1, with 7 positions matching TRBD1. Trimming took 6 bases from V and 2 from J; bases not matched to a gene: 9. Germline-derived CDR1 and CDR2 are SGHAT and FQDESV (reference sequence). The CDR3 spans 15 residues. CDR3 DNA sequence: TGTGCCAGCAGTTGGGATGGGACAGTAAACACTGAAGCTTTCTTT. Protein: CASSWDGTVNTEAFF.

The chain couples TRBV5-1 to TRBJ2-7; a possible D gene is TRBD1 (5 bases). The germline gives CDR1 SGHRS, CDR2 YFSETQ. The CDR3 is 12 amino acids. V was clipped by 0 bases and J by 5 bases, with 6 bases between them. DNA of the CDR3: TGCGCCAGCAGCTTGGTAGGGGACGAGCAGTACTTC. This sequence encodes CASSLVGDEQYF.

The chain is built from TRBV5-8 and TRBJ2-7, with D maybe TRBD2 (5 bases). CDR1 and CDR2 (germline): SGHTS, YDEGEE. V lost 3 bases and J 1 base, leaving 17 bases between the germline ends. This CDR3 spans 16 amino acids. The chain's CDR3 is CASSYGPFGGSYEQYF. Here the CDR3 DNA reads TGTGCCAGCAGCTACGGGCCTTTTGGAGGTTCCTACGAGCAGTACTTC.

The J gene is TRBJ1-5, the V gene TRBV15, with D uncertain. Trimming stripped 3 bases from V and 6 bases from J, with 9 bases between. The CDR3 totals 13 residues. From germline, CDR1 is LNHNV and CDR2 YYDKDF (reference sequence). The chain's CDR3 is CATSSLVAQPQHF. The CDR3 DNA follows: TGTGCCACCAGCAGCCTTGTGGCTCAGCCCCAGCATTTT.

The gene calls are TRBV4-1 and TRBJ2-1, with 10 bases identical to TRBD2. This CDR3 has 17 residues. Looked up from germline, CDR1 is MGHRA and CDR2 is YSYEKL. V shed 0 bases and J 7 bases; nucleotides not matched to a gene: 9. CDR3 DNA sequence: TGCGCCAGCAGCCAAGATCTAGCGGGGGCCGGGTGGAATGAGCAGTTCTTC. This encodes CASSQDLAGAGWNEQFF.

The genes are TRBV5-1 and TRBJ2-3, with 9 bases identical to TRBD2. The CDR3 covers 15 residues. The germline V gene encodes CDR1 SGHRS and CDR2 YFSETQ. Trimming removed 2 bases from V and 5 bases from J; junction bases left unmatched: 6. The CDR3 DNA reads TGCGCCAGCAGCTTTACGGCGGGGGGGAAAGATACGCAGTATTTT. This sequence encodes CASSFTAGGKDTQYF.

The chain has TRBV5-5 and TRBJ2-4, with 7 bases lining up with TRBD2. Germline-derived CDR1 and CDR2 are SGHKS and YYEKEE (reference sequence). This CDR3 spans 19 amino acids. The V and J ends lost 0 bases and 1 base, in that order; junction bases with no gene match: 13. The DNA for the CDR3 is TGTGCCAGCAGCTTGGAGGGTTTGAGCGGGGCCATCGCCAAAAACATTCAGTACTTC. Its protein product is CASSLEGLSGAIAKNIQYF.

The chain uses TRBV6-5 and TRBJ1-2; tentative D call: TRBD1 (5 bases). The V gene's germline CDR1 is MNHEY and CDR2 SVGAGI. The CDR3 covers 14 residues. Deletions cut 0 bases from V and 4 bases from J, with 9 bases between. The CDR3 loop reads CASSYSPGPYGYTF. The DNA of the CDR3 is TGTGCCAGCAGTTACTCACCAGGGCCCTATGGCTACACCTTC.

The rearrangement links TRBV11-2 to TRBJ1-1; 8 bases line up with TRBD1. Germline assignment: CDR1 SGHAT and CDR2 FQNNGV. The CDR3 length is 19 residues. V lost 2 bases and J lost 1; bases outside the gene matches: 15. The CDR3 DNA sequence: TGTGCCAGCAGCTTATATTTTGGACAGGGTAGCTCCACGAACACTGAAGCTTTCTTT. Its translation is CASSLYFGQGSSTNTEAFF. The full variable domain, rest sourced from reference TRBV11-2 and TRBJ1-1, is EAGVAQSPRYKIIEKRQSVAFWCNPISGHATLYWYQQILGQGPKLLIQFQNNGVVDDSQLPKDRFSAERLKGVDSTLKIQPAKLEDSAVYLCASSLYFGQGSSTNTEAFFGQGTRLTVV.

This chain connects TRBV4-2 to TRBJ2-5; D might be TRBD1 (5 bases). The CDR3 has 14 amino acids. CDR1 is LGHNA, CDR2 YNFKEQ, per germline. Trimming took 0 bases from V and 1 from J, leaving 6 bases between them. Written as DNA, the CDR3 is TGTGCCAGCAGCCAAGATGACAGCCAAGAGACCCAGTACTTC. Protein product: CASSQDDSQETQYF.

V and J are TRBV7-3 and TRBJ2-1; 9 nucleotides line up with TRBD2. After removal of 1 base from V and 8 bases from J, the junction contained 3 bases not matched to a gene. Germline V gene data show CDR1 as SGHTA and CDR2 as FQGTGA. The CDR3 has 14 residues. CDR3 in DNA: TGTGCCAGCAGCTTAAGGCGGGGGGGCCATGAGCAGTTCTTC. Encoded protein: CASSLRRGGHEQFF.

The chain couples TRBV10-3 to TRBJ2-5, with D perhaps TRBD1 (6 bases). The J call may be mistaken, given a closer DNA end match to TRBJ2-7. Germline-derived CDR1 and CDR2 are ENHRY and SYGVKD. The CDR3 length is 13 residues. CDR3 loop: CAINPDSGYEQYF. The CDR3, as DNA: TGTGCCATCAATCCGGACAGCGGCTACGAGCAGTACTTC.

The chain has TRBV19 and TRBJ2-6; perhaps TRBD1 as D (5 bases). The V end was cut by 1 base, the J end by 1 base, with 5 bases between. Germline CDR1 is LNHDA and CDR2 is SQIVND (reference sequence). CDR3 length equals 15 residues. The DNA of the CDR3 is TGTGCCAGTAGTATAGCAGGGTCTGGGGCCAACGTCCTGACTTTC. This sequence encodes CASSIAGSGANVLTF.

The chain has TRBV4-3 and TRBJ1-5; D possibly corresponds to TRBD1 (5 bases). Trimming stripped 0 bases from V and 6 bases from J, with 12 bases between. Germline V gives CDR1 LGHNA, CDR2 YSLEER. CDR3 length: 15 amino acids. In DNA, the CDR3 is TGCGCCAGCAGCCAAGACGGTAGGGGTCGTCAGCCCCAGCATTTT. This gives the protein CASSQDGRGRQPQHF.

This clone has just one count. The chain links TRBV5-1 to TRBJ2-1, with D possibly being TRBD2 (5 bases). The CDR3 consists of 14 residues. The V end lost 0 bases, the J end lost 9 bases, and 13 bases lay between the germline ends. Germline CDR1 SGHRS, CDR2 YFSETQ. The CDR3 DNA reads TGCGCCAGCAGCTTGGGGTTGCTACGGGGTGAGCAGTTCTTC. Amino acid sequence: CASSLGLLRGEQFF.

The chain recombines TRBV7-8 with TRBJ2-5, with TRBD2 matching over 9 bases. The CDR3 runs 16 residues. Unmatched junction bases numbered 8, after V lost 1 base and J lost 5 bases. Germline-derived CDR1 and CDR2 are SGHVS and FQNEAQ. CDR3 residues: CASSLGLAAPWETQYF. The CDR3 bases are TGTGCCAGCAGCTTAGGACTAGCGGCCCCCTGGGAGACCCAGTACTTC.

This sequence joins TRBV11-1 and TRBJ2-1; no clear D. The CDR3 extends over 15 amino acids. Trimming stripped 2 bases from V and 5 bases from J, with 13 bases between. Germline V gives CDR1 SGHAT, CDR2 FQDESV (reference sequence). The CDR3 loop is CASSLRLVVDNEQFF. The DNA of the CDR3 is TGTGCCAGCAGCTTACGACTGGTGGTCGACAATGAGCAGTTCTTC.